Each of the 16 T cell receptor beta chains below was sequenced from the same sample in a study of T cell clones after liver transplantation. TCRdb's copy holds only in-frame clones and misses some; the assay was immunoSEQ multiplex PCR. The sample includes about 75,000 clones, roughly 80% of them seen just once. Here the sequenced sample was CD4+ T cells from blood, taken around 50 months after liver transplant. Receptor source: a human patient who received a liver transplant. Some T cells may be graft donor cells.

The rearrangement uses TRBV5-1 and TRBJ2-1, with D possibly TRBD1 on 5 matching bases. CDR1 and CDR2 from the germline V gene are SGHRS and YFSETQ. The CDR3 spans 16 residues. Trimming pared 3 bases from V and 7 bases from J, leaving 20 bases between. The CDR3 is CASSSSLTTARNEQFF. In nucleotides, the CDR3 is TGCGCCAGCAGCTCATCTTTAACGACAGCCCGGAATGAGCAGTTCTTC.

The chain carries TRBV2 and TRBJ2-2; D perhaps matches TRBD1 (6 bases). V dropped 1 base and J dropped 5 bases, with 11 bases sitting between them. Per the germline V gene, CDR1 is SNHLY and CDR2 is FYNNEI. The CDR3 sequence is 15 residues long. The CDR3 DNA reads as TGTGCCAGCAGTGAAGACAGGGTGGATACCGGGGAGCTGTTTTTT. It yields the protein CASSEDRVDTGELFF.

The chain links TRBV30 to TRBJ1-5; possibly TRBD1 for D (5 bases). CDR3 length: 14 amino acids. Germline V gene data show CDR1 as GTSNPN and CDR2 as SVGIG (reference sequence). V was clipped by 1 base and J by 4 bases, with 11 bases between them. CDR3 protein: CAWSGTGRNQPQHF. The CDR3 DNA follows: TGTGCCTGGAGTGGCACAGGACGGAATCAGCCCCAGCATTTT.

V and J are TRBV7-2 and TRBJ2-5; D remains ambiguous. CDR3 size: 15 residues. Deletions cut 3 bases from V and 2 bases from J, with 13 bases between. The germline gives CDR1 SGHTA, CDR2 FQGNSA. This CDR3 is CASSFLGLDQETQYF. CDR3 nucleotide sequence: TGTGCCAGCAGCTTCTTGGGGTTGGATCAAGAGACCCAGTACTTC.

The chain recombines TRBV7-2 with TRBJ2-7; perhaps TRBD2 as D (7 bases). CDR1 SGHTA and CDR2 FQGNSA come from the germline V gene. V dropped 8 bases and J dropped 5 bases, with 16 bases sitting between them. CDR3 length: 13 residues. The CDR3 reads CASSLGGLNEQYF. Written as DNA, the CDR3 is TGTGCCAGCTCCCTGGGGGGGCTGAACGAGCAGTACTTC.

V and J are TRBV4-2 and TRBJ2-5, with 7 bases matching TRBD1. CDR1 is LGHNA, CDR2 YNFKEQ, per germline. The CDR3 is made up of 15 amino acids. V shed 4 bases, J shed 1 base, and the junction held 6 bases outside the gene matches. CDR3 nucleotide sequence: TGTGCCAGCAGCCCACAGGGACAGCTCCAAGAGACCCAGTACTTC. This translates into CASSPQGQLQETQYF.

This chain connects TRBV7-2 to TRBJ1-5, with D unclear. V was clipped by 1 base and J by 12 bases, with 16 bases between them. This CDR3 region has 14 residues. Germline V lookup: CDR1 SGHTA, CDR2 FQGNSA. The CDR3 nucleotides read TGTGCCAGCAGCTTAGTGAAATCTGTCGTCGACCAGCATTTT. Encoded protein: CASSLVKSVVDQHF.

V gene TRBV6-5 combines with J gene TRBJ1-5; D not resolved. The germline gives CDR1 MNHEY, CDR2 SVGAGI. This CDR3 spans 13 amino acids. Trimming took 0 bases from V and 7 from J, leaving 7 bases between them. The CDR3 DNA reads TGTGCCAGCAGTTACTCGGTCGGACAGCCCCAGCATTTT. Encoded protein: CASSYSVGQPQHF.

The rearrangement joins TRBV2 to TRBJ2-3, with 11 bases fitting TRBD2. The CDR3 spans 17 residues. The germline gives CDR1 SNHLY, CDR2 FYNNEI. Trimming took 5 bases from V and 3 from J; bases not matched to a gene: 10. In nucleotides, the CDR3 is TGTGCCAGCAGTCCCACTTATCTAGCGGGGGGAACAGATACGCAGTATTTT. Its translation is CASSPTYLAGGTDTQYF. The full variable domain, rest sourced from reference TRBV2 and TRBJ2-3, is EPEVTQTPSHQVTQMGQEVILRCVPISNHLYFYWYRQILGQKVEFLVSFYNNEISEKSEIFDDQFSVERPDGSNFTLKIRSTKLEDSAMYFCASSPTYLAGGTDTQYFGPGTRLTVL.

This chain links TRBV7-2 with TRBJ1-2; D call uncertain. V lost 0 bases and J lost 13, with 15 bases in between. The CDR3 runs 13 residues. Germline lookup yields CDR1 SGHTA and CDR2 FQGNSA. The CDR3 region is CASSLAPPDLITF. The DNA of the CDR3 is TGTGCCAGCAGCTTAGCGCCGCCGGACCTTATCACCTTC.

This clone was counted a few times. CDR3 nucleotides: TGTGCCAGCAGTTCGACAGAGCGGACCTCAGGAAACATTCAGTACTTC. Translating gives CASSSTERTSGNIQYF. The chain joins TRBV6-5 to TRBJ2-4; D assignment may be TRBD1 or TRBD2 (5 bases each). There are 16 residues in the CDR3. V lost 4 bases and J lost 6, with 19 bases in between. CDR1 is MNHEY, CDR2 SVGAGI, per germline.

The chain combines TRBV6-5 with TRBJ2-1; 10 nucleotides line up with TRBD2. The V gene's germline CDR1 is MNHEY and CDR2 SVGAGI. The CDR3 spans 15 residues. The junction had 6 bases not matched to a gene; V was cut back by 5 bases and J by 5 bases. CDR3 region: CASSQSGGAHNEQFF. CDR3 coding DNA: TGTGCCAGCAGTCAAAGCGGGGGGGCACACAATGAGCAGTTCTTC.

The chain is built from TRBV5-1 and TRBJ1-5; D remains unclear. Germline V gene sequence: CDR1 SGHRS, CDR2 YFSETQ. Trimming took off 0 bases at V and 0 bases at J, with 10 bases between the two ends. This CDR3 has 16 amino acids. As DNA, the CDR3 is TGCGCCAGCAGCTTGGCTTCAGGCGATAGCAATCAGCCCCAGCATTTT. Its protein product is CASSLASGDSNQPQHF.

This chain uses TRBV9 with TRBJ2-5; a possible D gene is TRBD2 (5 bases). V lost 9 bases and J 7 bases, leaving 25 bases between the germline ends. Germline-derived CDR1 and CDR2 are SGDLS and YYNGEE. This CDR3 contains 15 residues. The CDR3 region is CAKEEKGSPGRTQYF. The CDR3, as DNA: TGTGCCAAAGAAGAGAAGGGATCCCCGGGAAGGACCCAGTACTTC. Full variable domain (missing parts from reference TRBV9 and TRBJ2-5): DSGVTQTPKHLITATGQRVTLRCSPRSGDLSVYWYQQSLDQGLQFLIQYYNGEERAKGNILERFSAQQFPDLHSELNLSSLELGDSALYFCAKEEKGSPGRTQYFGPGTRLLVL.

The chain is built from TRBV12-5 and TRBJ1-3, with D tentatively TRBD1 (6 bases). The CDR3 is made up of 15 amino acids. Per germline, CDR1 LGHNT and CDR2 FRNRAP. The V and J ends lost 5 bases and 4 bases respectively, with 15 bases between them. In DNA, the CDR3 is TGTGCTAGTGGTGGTGGGGCAGGGGTCGGAAACACCATATATTTT. Translating it yields CASGGGAGVGNTIYF.

J is TRBJ2-5 and V is TRBV11-2; a possible D gene is TRBD1 (5 bases). Germline V CDR1 and CDR2: SGHAT, FQNNGV. The CDR3 has 14 amino acids. The ends were cut back, 0 bases at V and 1 base at J, with 6 bases in the middle. DNA for the CDR3: TGTGCCAGCAGCTTAGACAGGGCCCAAGAGACCCAGTACTTC. This codes for CASSLDRAQETQYF.